A single sample gave rise to the 25 T cell receptor beta chains below, sequenced in a study of blood T cells in healthy people across ages. Next came a second PCR, run for roughly 6 to 11 cycles, which used a sample-barcoded 5' primer along with a J-beta primer mix. One entry per CDR3 protein results from TCRdb running MiXCR on the 5' RACE reads. This sample has roughly 1 million distinct CDR3 sequences, with almost 25% found just once. The same data also went into a second study, on T cells of mothers and their children.

Sequencing was done on a sample of blood. All receptors derive from a girl aged 2-10 years in good health.

The V gene is TRBV20-1, the J gene TRBJ2-1, with 10 bases fitting TRBD1. The CDR3 consists of 13 residues. V shed 6 bases, J shed 8 bases, and the junction held 7 bases outside the gene matches. Germline-derived CDR1 and CDR2 are DFQATT and SNEGSKA (reference sequence). The CDR3 protein is CSAGDRGGDEQFF. The CDR3 DNA reads as TGCAGTGCGGGGGACAGGGGAGGCGATGAGCAGTTCTTC.

This clonotype was detected only a few times. The chain joins TRBV7-2 to TRBJ1-5, with D uncertain. The CDR3 has 13 residues. Germline-derived CDR1 and CDR2 are SGHTA and FQGNSA. Deletions cut 1 base from V and 6 bases from J, with 7 bases between. The CDR3 sequence is CASSLEVRQPQHF. As DNA, the CDR3 is TGTGCCAGCAGCTTAGAGGTTCGTCAGCCCCAGCATTTT.

This sequence joins TRBV11-2 and TRBJ2-4; D remains ambiguous. Trimming stripped 0 bases from V and 4 bases from J, with 10 bases between. Germline V gene lookup returns CDR1 SGHAT and CDR2 FQNNGV. The CDR3 has 15 residues. The CDR3 nucleotides are TGTGCCAGCAGCTTAGAGCTCATTGATAAAAACATTCAGTACTTC. Translating gives CASSLELIDKNIQYF.

As to this clonotype: Since the CDR3 does not end with the conserved phenylalanine or tryptophan, this likely comes from a read error. The chain carries TRBV12-3 or TRBV12-4 and TRBJ1-1; D unresolved. The ends were cut back, 7 bases at V and 9 bases at J, with 12 bases in the middle. The CDR3 runs to 11 residues. The CDR3 sequence: CASTSTGKAFL. The CDR3 coding sequence is TGTGCCAGCACCAGCACTGGAAAAGCTTTCCTT.

V usage is TRBV12-5 and J usage is TRBJ2-2, with TRBD1 matching 9 bases. CDR3 length: 14 amino acids. Germline values: CDR1 LGHNT, CDR2 FRNRAP. V was clipped by 6 bases and J by 5 bases; unmatched bases: 4. In DNA form, the CDR3 reads TGTGCTAGTGGCCCGACAGGGGGAACCGGGGAGCTGTTTTTT. Protein: CASGPTGGTGELFF.

This clonotype came up a few times. This rearrangement joins TRBV12-3 or TRBV12-4 to TRBJ2-3; tentatively, D is TRBD1 (5 bases). CDR3 length: 15 amino acids. V was cut by 3 bases and J by 2 bases, with 12 bases left in between. CDR3: CASSFFREDTDTQYF. The CDR3 DNA is TGTGCCAGCAGTTTCTTCAGGGAAGACACAGATACGCAGTATTTT.

Only a few counts were recorded for this clonotype. The chain is built from TRBV4-1 and TRBJ1-5; D not resolved. CDR3 length equals 13 residues. Trimming pared 3 bases from V and 2 bases from J, leaving 5 bases between. Germline CDR1 reads MGHRA; CDR2 reads YSYEKL. CDR3 sequence (DNA): TGCGCCAGCAGCCACAGTGGCAATCAGCCCCAGCATTTT. It codes for CASSHSGNQPQHF.

This clonotype was observed a handful of times. This rearrangement joins TRBV2 to TRBJ1-3; possibly TRBD1 for D (6 bases). Per germline, CDR1 SNHLY and CDR2 FYNNEI. The CDR3 covers 14 residues. The V end was cut by 9 bases, the J end by 0 bases, with 12 bases between. The CDR3 spells CASRQALSGNTIYF. CDR3 DNA: TGTGCCAGTAGACAGGCACTCTCTGGAAACACCATATATTTT.

V gene TRBV5-6 combines with J gene TRBJ2-6; no firm D call. Germline V gene lookup returns CDR1 SGHDT and CDR2 YYEEEE. The CDR3 consists of 16 residues. V was clipped by 0 bases and J by 1 base, with 8 bases between them. This CDR3 reads CASSLGLRSGANVLTF. For the CDR3, the DNA is TGTGCCAGCAGCTTGGGGTTGAGGTCTGGGGCCAACGTCCTGACTTTC.

In regard to this clonotype: The CDR3 does not end in the conserved phenylalanine or tryptophan, so this is likely a read error. The chain couples TRBV25-1 to TRBJ1-6; unclear D gene. Germline-derived CDR1 and CDR2 are MGHDK and SYGVNS. Trimming cost V 1 base and J 9 bases, with 13 bases left between them. The CDR3 totals 15 residues. The CDR3 spells CASSESTNGFSPLHC. The CDR3 nucleotides read TGTGCCAGCAGTGAATCGACGAACGGATTTTCACCCCTCCACTGT.

In this sample, this clonotype turned up a few times. The chain joins TRBV20-1 to TRBJ2-5, with D tentatively TRBD2 (6 bases). Germline CDR1 is DFQATT and CDR2 is SNEGSKA (reference sequence). V was cut by 3 bases and J by 3 bases, with 11 bases left in between. The CDR3 covers 13 residues. The CDR3 sequence is CSASLTGEETQYF. CDR3 sequence (DNA): TGCAGTGCTAGCTTAACGGGGGAAGAGACCCAGTACTTC.

The rearrangement joins TRBV29-1 to TRBJ1-1, with 8 bases identical to TRBD1. With 6 bases clipped from V and 3 bases from J, the junction kept 6 bases outside the gene matches. The CDR3 spans 13 residues. The germline CDR1 and CDR2 sequences are SQVTM and ANQGSEA. The CDR3 nucleotides are TGCAGCGTATCACAGGGGGATTACACTGAAGCTTTCTTT. This sequence encodes CSVSQGDYTEAFF.

The CDR3 sequence is CASSWEAGAETQYF. For the CDR3, the DNA is TGCGCCAGCAGCTGGGAAGCGGGAGCGGAGACCCAGTACTTC. This sequence joins TRBV5-1 and TRBJ2-5, with 8 bases matching TRBD2. Germline CDR1 reads SGHRS; CDR2 reads YFSETQ. This CDR3 contains 14 residues. V lost 3 bases and J lost 5; bases outside the gene matches: 6.

V gene TRBV4-3 combines with J gene TRBJ2-5, with D unclear. The DNA end is a closer match to TRBJ2-7, so the J assignment may be wrong. Germline CDR1 is LGHNA and CDR2 is YSLEER. CDR3 length equals 13 residues. Written as DNA, the CDR3 is TGCGCCAGCAGCCAAGACAACAGATACGAGCAGTACTTC. It yields the protein CASSQDNRYEQYF.

The sample holds a few counts of this clonotype. The V gene is TRBV7-8, the J gene TRBJ2-5, with no clear D. Deletions cut 0 bases from V and 4 bases from J, with 9 bases between. Germline-derived CDR1 and CDR2 are SGHVS and FQNEAQ. This CDR3 spans 14 amino acids. This chain's CDR3 is CASSLAQKRETQYF. The CDR3, as DNA: TGTGCCAGCAGCTTAGCGCAGAAAAGAGAGACCCAGTACTTC.

The chain couples TRBV5-1 to TRBJ1-4; 8 bases are a match to TRBD1. The ends lost 4 bases at V and 8 bases at J; junction bases unmatched: 7. The CDR3 extends over 14 amino acids. Looked up from germline, CDR1 is SGHRS and CDR2 is YFSETQ. CDR3 in amino acids: CASSQDREGEKLFF. For the CDR3, the DNA is TGCGCCAGCAGCCAGGACAGGGAAGGCGAAAAACTGTTTTTT.

This rearrangement joins TRBV7-3 to TRBJ2-1; D gene uncertain. The CDR3 consists of 13 residues. Trimming removed 4 bases at V and 7 bases at J, with 11 bases between. Germline V gives CDR1 SGHTA, CDR2 FQGTGA. CDR3 in amino acids: CASSSVERNEQFF. The CDR3 coding sequence is TGTGCCAGCAGCTCCGTAGAAAGGAATGAGCAGTTCTTC.

The chain uses TRBV7-8 and TRBJ2-5; D is possibly TRBD1 or TRBD2 (5 bases each). The CDR3 is 13 residues long. Per germline, CDR1 SGHVS and CDR2 FQNEAQ. Between the trimmed V and J ends, which lost 6 bases and 2 bases, there was a span of 10 bases. For the CDR3, the DNA is TGTGCCAGCAGAGGGACGACGCAAGAGACCCAGTACTTC. It specifies CASRGTTQETQYF.

In this sample, this clonotype turned up a few times. The chain carries TRBV29-1 and TRBJ1-1, with D unclear. Per germline, CDR1 SQVTM and CDR2 ANQGSEA. CDR3 length equals 12 residues. The ends were cut back, 3 bases at V and 4 bases at J, with 9 bases in the middle. CDR3 sequence reads: CSVEGYGTEAFF. For the CDR3, the DNA is TGCAGCGTTGAGGGGTATGGCACTGAAGCTTTCTTT.

This clonotype was found once. The chain couples TRBV5-5 to TRBJ2-3; no clear D. The V and J ends lost 2 bases and 2 bases respectively, with 9 bases between them. Germline lookup yields CDR1 SGHKS and CDR2 YYEKEE (reference sequence). The CDR3 extends over 14 amino acids. This chain's CDR3 is CASSLQKLTDTQYF. The CDR3 region has the DNA TGTGCCAGCAGCTTACAGAAACTCACAGATACGCAGTATTTT.

The V and J genes are TRBV7-9 and TRBJ1-2; D might be TRBD1 (6 bases). The CDR3 spans 16 residues. The germline V gene has CDR1 SEHNR and CDR2 FQNEAQ (reference sequence). V was cut by 3 bases and J by 1 base, with 15 bases left in between. The CDR3 DNA reads as TGTGCCAGCAGCTTGACAGGCCCCCGATTTAACTATGGCTACACCTTC. Protein sequence: CASSLTGPRFNYGYTF. Complete variable domain (other parts from reference TRBV7-9 and TRBJ1-2): DTGVSQNPRHKITKRGQNVTFRCDPISEHNRLYWYRQTLGQGPEFLTYFQNEAQLEKSRLLSDRFSAERPKGSFSTLEIQRTEQGDSAMYLCASSLTGPRFNYGYTFGSGTRLTVV.

The V and J genes are TRBV4-3 and TRBJ2-7; D unresolved. CDR1 is LGHNA and CDR2 is YSLEER in the germline V gene. The CDR3 is made up of 16 amino acids. V shed 0 bases and J shed 3 bases, with 15 bases lying between them. CDR3 region: CASSQDTGRWGYEQYF. The CDR3 DNA reads as TGCGCCAGCAGCCAAGATACTGGTAGGTGGGGCTACGAGCAGTACTTC.

V and J are TRBV12-3 or TRBV12-4 and TRBJ1-6; D unclear. The V and J ends lost 7 bases and 6 bases respectively, with 13 bases between them. This CDR3 has 14 amino acids. The CDR3 here is CASKNLLLNSPLHF. DNA of the CDR3: TGTGCCAGCAAGAATCTCTTGCTTAATTCACCCCTCCACTTT.

This clonotype came up a few times. The chain recombines TRBV4-2 with TRBJ2-3, with 9 nucleotides matching TRBD2. The V segment lost 0 bases and the J segment 2 bases; nucleotides outside the gene matches: 12. The CDR3 consists of 19 residues. Germline CDR1 is LGHNA and CDR2 is YNFKEQ. CDR3 nucleotides: TGTGCCAGCAGCCAAGATCCGGGTCACAGCGGGGGGCTCACAGATACGCAGTATTTT. This sequence encodes CASSQDPGHSGGLTDTQYF.

This clonotype turned up a few times. The V and J genes are TRBV10-3 and TRBJ1-2; D unresolved. This CDR3 comprises 14 residues. V was trimmed by 5 bases and J by 4 bases, leaving 14 bases between them. Germline CDR1 and CDR2: ENHRY and SYGVKD. The CDR3 loop reads CAISWTAVSYGYTF. The CDR3 DNA sequence: TGTGCCATCAGTTGGACCGCCGTGAGCTATGGCTACACCTTC.